This TCR beta chain appears in the sequencing data of a study of shared clonotypes between healthy human individuals (dated by TCRdb to about 2020). About the study as a whole: The cohort comprised two women and a few men aged 18 to 49 years. Per donor, three plates each were used for CD4 naive and CD4 memory, two for CD8 naive, and one for CD8 memory. Blood TCR repertoires of five healthy adults were deeply sequenced to estimate repertoire size and the extent of clonotype sharing between individuals. Different laboratories and diverse techniques were used to prepare libraries and sequence TCR repertoires, to increase sequencing depth and limit assay-specific biases. Leukapheresis yielded between about 0.85 and 9 billion PBMCs per donor.

Using the deep immunoSEQ assay, TCR CDR3 regions were amplified from genomic DNA by multiplex PCR. Extracted genomic DNA from each cell subset was distributed evenly across all wells of several immunoSEQ 96-well plates, and each plate was treated as a replicate. For sorted subsets, 200 to 250 ng of genomic DNA, equivalent to some 30,000 T cell genomes, went into each replicate PCR. The purified libraries were quantified using a Qubit 3.0 fluorometer, sized with a Bioanalyzer 2100, and then quantified again using the KAPA Library Quantification kit. Every immunoSEQ 96-well plate was sequenced on a separate single-read 150-cycle Illumina NextSeq 550 flow cell. In the source study's methods: Because the immunoSEQ output held only junctional sequences and lacked quality scores, the filtering could not match the filtering applied to full-length reads. To assign V/J genes and CDR3, sequences were annotated using PyIR, a Python wrapper for IgBLAST v1.9, with IMGT germline references. Reads were filtered out if the reads had weak V/J assignments (E-value above 1e-6), no CDR3, stop codons, out-of-frame junctions, or ambiguous translated residues. V3J clonotypes were defined as sequences sharing the same inferred V gene, J gene, and CDR3 amino acid sequence. The percentage overlap between two repertoires was calculated by dividing the number of shared unique clonotypes by the size of the smaller repertoire. Richness of each repertoire was evaluated using RTK rarefaction, the Chao1 estimator, and Recon v2.1 estimates of unobserved clonotypes. OLGA was used to compute generation probabilities for all TCRbeta clonotypes that the gDNA method yielded from four donors. Held by TCRdb, this immuneACCESS table contains in-frame sequences only and omits some clones. Under half of the omission traces to an unresolved V gene where checked; the cause of the rest is unknown. V, J and clone size are taken as reported in that table, and D and trimming were inferred from the DNA itself. The sample has about 2,500,000 clones on record, around nine tenths of them singletons. About 0.13% of the sample lies in the top ten.

The V and J ends are trimmed by 8 bases and 5 bases, leaving 12 bases between them. The cysteine opens and the phenylalanine closes a CDR3 of 12 amino acids. Just the 36-base CDR3 DNA is kept, in frame starting at base 1. The germline V gene provides CDR1 MNHEY and CDR2 SVGAGI. Paper-wide results and their limitations: Sampling was restricted to blood, and TCR repertoires in tissue are likely to differ from TCR repertoires in blood. About 5% of naive CD4, 3.5% of naive CD8, roughly 2.4% of memory CD4, and about 0.4% of memory CD8 clonotypes were shared across four donors. Pairwise subsampling led to the expectation that sequencing depth would affect the degree of clonotype sharing among donors. Compared with non-shared clonotypes, clonotypes shared by all four sorted-subset donors had higher generation probabilities. Rarefaction of sorted-subset datasets indicated incomplete sequencing despite the large sequencing depth. Naive subsets generally had larger estimated clonotype richness than memory subsets did. Because the study included only a small number of donors, the genetic and exposure-history diversity represented was limited.

Comments on this clone: What this receptor recognizes is not known. No much larger clonotype is one base removed from it; base qualities were not supplied.

The donors were healthy, HIV-negative adults who had no recently reported acute infections or vaccinations. Every donor was a Caucasian adult residing in Nashville, Tennessee, USA. CD4+ T cells were enriched through magnetic negative selection, after which naive cells were positively selected on CD45RA and the remaining negative fraction served as the memory subset. After blood collection by leukapheresis, PBMCs were isolated using Ficoll-Histopaque density gradient centrifugation and then cryopreserved in the vapor phase of liquid nitrogen. Analytical flow cytometry was used to check the purity and quantity of every magnetically sorted T cell population. Genomic DNA was isolated from every sorted fraction and measured by UV absorbance on a Nanodrop 2000c.

The rearrangement combines TRBV6-5 with TRBJ1-2; D gene: possibly TRBD1, on 6 matching bases. The sequence was collected from a man between 18 and 35 years old in good health. Material for sequencing was naive CD4+ T cells sorted from blood. Sample cell subset or site, as interpreted from the label and publication: CD45RA+ positively selected. The DNA sequence is TGTGCCAGCGCCAGGGGTGAATATGGCTACACCTTC. Its translation is CASARGEYGYTF.